The 22 T cell receptor beta chains reported below all come from one sample, sequenced in a study of shared clonotypes between healthy human individuals (dated by TCRdb to about 2020). CD8 naive samples consisted of CD45RO-negative cells that were positively selected for CCR7, yielding a CD45RA+CCR7+ population without TemRA cells. The library relied on the immunoSEQ multiplex PCR assay. Imported from immuneACCESS, the table was reduced by TCRdb to in-frame sequences with V and J called. These copies leave out some clones; in studies compared against another copy, an unresolved V gene accounts for under half, and the cause of the remainder is not known. The table for this sample lists about 870,000 clones; about 91% of them were counted only once. About 25% of the sample lies in the top ten. The sequencing sample was made of naive CD8+ T cells sorted from blood. The cell subset or site label here, explained by the study, means: CD45RA+CCR7+. Source of these receptors: a man younger than 45 in good health.

The rearrangement links TRBV7-2 to TRBJ2-3; perhaps TRBD2 as D (5 bases). V lost 1 base, J lost 5 bases, and 16 bases lay in between. Looked up from germline, CDR1 is SGHTA and CDR2 is FQGNSA. The CDR3 is made up of 16 amino acids. The CDR3 reads CASSLGTLPAQDTQYF. CDR3 bases: TGTGCCAGCAGCTTAGGGACTTTGCCCGCACAAGATACGCAGTATTTT.

The chain uses TRBV28 and TRBJ2-1; TRBD1 matches 8 bases. CDR3 length: 14 amino acids. Germline values: CDR1 MDHEN, CDR2 SYDVKM. With 9 bases clipped from V and 4 bases from J, the junction kept 8 bases outside the gene matches. The CDR3 sequence: CASTGQEKYNEQFF. The CDR3 DNA is TGTGCCAGTACGGGACAGGAGAAGTACAATGAGCAGTTCTTC.

This clone has only one observation. The CDR3 DNA reads as TGTGCCAGCAGCTTAAAGACAGGGACAAGAGAGACCCAGTACTTC. This gives the protein CASSLKTGTRETQYF. The rearrangement uses TRBV7-9 and TRBJ2-5; 7 positions match TRBD1. Germline values: CDR1 SEHNR, CDR2 FQNEAQ (reference sequence). V lost 2 bases, J lost 4 bases, and 7 bases stayed unmatched. This CDR3 is 15 amino acids long. The full variable domain, rest sourced from reference TRBV7-9 and TRBJ2-5, is DTGVSQNPRHKITKRGQNVTFRCDPISEHNRLYWYRQTLGQGPEFLTYFQNEAQLEKSRLLSDRFSAERPKGSFSTLEIQRTEQGDSAMYLCASSLKTGTRETQYFGPGTRLLVL.

The genes are TRBV6-6 and TRBJ2-7, with TRBD2 matching over 12 bases. The germline V gene encodes CDR1 MNHNY and CDR2 SVGAGI (reference sequence). This CDR3 is 15 amino acids long. The V segment lost 6 bases and the J segment 7 bases; nucleotides outside the gene matches: 10. CDR3 protein: CASRATSGGGFEQYF. The CDR3 DNA is TGTGCCAGCAGGGCGACTAGCGGGGGTGGTTTTGAGCAGTACTTC.

The V and J genes are TRBV27 and TRBJ2-3; 7 nucleotides line up with TRBD2. CDR3 size: 16 residues. CDR1 is MNHEY, CDR2 SMNVEV, per germline (reference sequence). Unmatched junction bases numbered 7, after V lost 3 bases and J lost 1 base. CDR3 loop: CASSFVGGRGTDTQYF. DNA for the CDR3: TGTGCCAGCAGTTTCGTGGGAGGGCGGGGCACAGATACGCAGTATTTT.

The gene calls are TRBV13 and TRBJ2-7, with D perhaps matching TRBD1 (5 bases). There are 13 residues in the CDR3. Germline loops: CDR1 PRHDT, CDR2 FYEKMQ (reference sequence). The V end was cut by 3 bases, the J end by 6 bases, with 12 bases between. CDR3 loop: CASSFGRVGEQYF. The DNA of the CDR3 is TGTGCCAGCAGCTTTGGCAGGGTGGGCGAGCAGTACTTC.

The chain carries TRBV7-9 and TRBJ2-5; D might be TRBD1 or TRBD2, each matching 5 bases. CDR1 and CDR2 from the germline V gene are SEHNR and FQNEAQ (reference sequence). V lost 0 bases and J 7 bases, leaving 6 bases between the germline ends. The length of the CDR3 is 12 residues. Here the CDR3 reads CASSLAGGTQYF. DNA of the CDR3: TGTGCCAGCAGCTTAGCTGGGGGGACCCAGTACTTC.

This clone was seen only once. This rearrangement joins TRBV6-5 to TRBJ2-1; 11 positions match TRBD2. The V gene end was trimmed by 2 bases and the J gene end by 7 bases; junction bases not matched to a gene: 7. This CDR3 spans 16 amino acids. From germline, CDR1 is MNHEY and CDR2 SVGAGI. Here the CDR3 reads CASSYGTSGSSNEQFF. In DNA form, the CDR3 reads TGTGCCAGCAGTTACGGCACTAGCGGGAGCTCAAATGAGCAGTTCTTC.

This chain uses TRBV7-2 with TRBJ2-7; 7 nucleotides align to TRBD1. J lost 3 bases, V lost 5 bases, and 13 bases had no gene match. The CDR3 has 16 amino acids. Germline assignment: CDR1 SGHTA and CDR2 FQGNSA. The CDR3 DNA follows: TGTGCCAGCAGCCCACAGACAGGGCCCCTAAACTACGAGCAGTACTTC. Its protein product is CASSPQTGPLNYEQYF.

The rearrangement joins TRBV2 to TRBJ2-7, with 7 bases that match TRBD1. J gave up 2 bases and V 5 bases, and 9 bases lay outside the gene matches. The CDR3 has 15 amino acids. Looked up from germline, CDR1 is SNHLY and CDR2 is FYNNEI. CDR3 sequence: CASSPSGQLPYEQYF. In DNA, the CDR3 is TGTGCCAGCAGTCCCTCGGGACAGCTCCCCTACGAGCAGTACTTC. The full variable domain, with the rest looked up from reference TRBV2 and TRBJ2-7, is EPEVTQTPSHQVTQMGQEVILRCVPISNHLYFYWYRQILGQKVEFLVSFYNNEISEKSEIFDDQFSVERPDGSNFTLKIRSTKLEDSAMYFCASSPSGQLPYEQYFGPGTRLTVT.

V usage is TRBV7-2 and J usage is TRBJ2-4; D not resolved. The germline CDR1 and CDR2 sequences are SGHTA and FQGNSA. Trimming removed 2 bases from V and 3 bases from J, with 11 bases in between. CDR3 size: 15 residues. The DNA for the CDR3 is TGTGCCAGCAGCTTAAACGGTGGCAGCAAAAACATTCAGTACTTC. It encodes CASSLNGGSKNIQYF.

This chain connects TRBV19 to TRBJ2-7, with 12 bases identical to TRBD2. The germline gives CDR1 LNHDA, CDR2 SQIVND (reference sequence). CDR3 size: 14 residues. V lost 7 bases to trimming and J lost 2 bases; unmatched junction nucleotides: 3. This CDR3 reads CASTLAGGPYEQYF. As DNA, the CDR3 is TGTGCCAGTACCCTAGCGGGAGGGCCCTACGAGCAGTACTTC. The whole variable domain, remainder taken from reference TRBV19 and TRBJ2-7, is DGGITQSPKYLFRKEGQNVTLSCEQNLNHDAMYWYRQDPGQGLRLIYYSQIVNDFQKGDIAEGYSVSREKKESFPLTVTSAQKNPTAFYLCASTLAGGPYEQYFGPGTRLTVT.

In its sample, this clone was seen once. The chain employs TRBV16 and TRBJ2-5; D possibly corresponds to TRBD1 (6 bases). Germline lookup yields CDR1 KGHSY and CDR2 FQNENV. The V and J ends lost 2 bases and 1 base respectively, with 17 bases between them. This CDR3 is 17 amino acids long. The chain's CDR3 is CASSQITQDSVQETQYF. CDR3 nucleotides: TGTGCCAGCAGCCAAATTACCCAGGACAGTGTCCAAGAGACCCAGTACTTC.

This clone appeared a single time. This chain joins TRBV7-2 and TRBJ2-7; D may match TRBD1 or TRBD2 (5 bases each). This CDR3 is built from 15 residues. CDR1 is SGHTA and CDR2 is FQGNSA in the germline V gene. Trimming cost V 4 bases and J 2 bases, with 15 bases left between them. For the CDR3, the DNA is TGTGCCAGCAGCTCGGGACCAATAGGGGCCTACGAGCAGTACTTC. It is translated as CASSSGPIGAYEQYF.

This sequence joins TRBV28 and TRBJ2-7; TRBD1 is a possible D gene (6 bases). Trimming removed 4 bases at V and 2 bases at J, with 12 bases between. Germline V gene data show CDR1 as MDHEN and CDR2 as SYDVKM. The CDR3 runs to 14 residues. The CDR3 is CASSYRDKTYEQYF. CDR3 in DNA: TGTGCCAGCAGTTACAGGGATAAGACCTACGAGCAGTACTTC.

The chain recombines TRBV5-6 with TRBJ1-2, with 7 nucleotides matching TRBD1. The CDR3 totals 16 residues. The germline V gene has CDR1 SGHDT and CDR2 YYEEEE. Germline trimming cut 4 bases from V and 5 bases from J; bases unmatched to any gene: 14. DNA for the CDR3: TGTGCCAGCAGCAGGACCGGGACAGATTTGGTATATGGCTACACCTTC. It translates to CASSRTGTDLVYGYTF.

This chain's CDR3 is CASSQALEDYANTGELFF. As DNA, the CDR3 is TGCGCCAGCAGCCAAGCCTTGGAGGACTACGCGAACACCGGGGAGCTGTTTTTT. This chain uses TRBV4-3 with TRBJ2-2, with a tentative D call TRBD2 (6 bases). The ends were cut back, 1 base at V and 0 bases at J, with 15 bases in the middle. From germline, CDR1 is LGHNA and CDR2 YSLEER. This CDR3 is 18 amino acids long.

The J gene is TRBJ2-7, the V gene TRBV7-9; D is unresolved. Trimming stripped 5 bases from V and 2 bases from J, with 7 bases between. Germline CDR1 is SEHNR and CDR2 is FQNEAQ (reference sequence). CDR3 length: 12 amino acids. CDR3: CASSRAPYEQYF. Here the CDR3 DNA reads TGTGCCAGCAGCCGAGCGCCCTACGAGCAGTACTTC.

The chain joins TRBV27 to TRBJ2-1; no clear D. Germline V CDR1 and CDR2: MNHEY, SMNVEV (reference sequence). Deletions cut 5 bases from V and 4 bases from J, with 12 bases between. The CDR3 totals 14 residues. The CDR3 protein is CASSTRDPYNEQFF. The CDR3 DNA is TGTGCCAGCAGTACAAGGGATCCATACAATGAGCAGTTCTTC.

This chain links TRBV28 with TRBJ1-5; a possible D gene is TRBD1 (6 bases). The germline V gene encodes CDR1 MDHEN and CDR2 SYDVKM. The CDR3 length is 13 residues. Trimming pared 6 bases from V and 7 bases from J, leaving 13 bases between. The CDR3 DNA sequence: TGTGCCAGCAGCCCCAGGGGTGGACAGCCCCAGCATTTT. Residues: CASSPRGGQPQHF. The full variable domain, with the rest looked up from reference TRBV28 and TRBJ1-5, is DVKVTQSSRYLVKRTGEKVFLECVQDMDHENMFWYRQDPGLGLRLIYFSYDVKMKEKGDIPEGYSVSREKKERFSLILESASTNQTSMYLCASSPRGGQPQHFGDGTRLSIL.

V usage is TRBV19 and J usage is TRBJ2-7; D tentatively fits TRBD1 or TRBD2 (6 bases each). Germline loops: CDR1 LNHDA, CDR2 SQIVND (reference sequence). V lost 3 bases and J lost 3, with 15 bases in between. There are 15 residues in the CDR3. The CDR3 protein is CASSIYAGHRYEQYF. As DNA, the CDR3 is TGTGCCAGTAGTATCTACGCGGGACACCGCTACGAGCAGTACTTC.

The V gene is TRBV4-1, the J gene TRBJ1-1; no firm D call. Germline V gene sequence: CDR1 MGHRA, CDR2 YSYEKL. V lost 0 bases, J lost 1 base, and 3 bases lay in between. The length of the CDR3 is 13 residues. Here the CDR3 reads CASSQEPNTEAFF. CDR3 nucleotide sequence: TGCGCCAGCAGCCAAGAGCCGAACACTGAAGCTTTCTTT.